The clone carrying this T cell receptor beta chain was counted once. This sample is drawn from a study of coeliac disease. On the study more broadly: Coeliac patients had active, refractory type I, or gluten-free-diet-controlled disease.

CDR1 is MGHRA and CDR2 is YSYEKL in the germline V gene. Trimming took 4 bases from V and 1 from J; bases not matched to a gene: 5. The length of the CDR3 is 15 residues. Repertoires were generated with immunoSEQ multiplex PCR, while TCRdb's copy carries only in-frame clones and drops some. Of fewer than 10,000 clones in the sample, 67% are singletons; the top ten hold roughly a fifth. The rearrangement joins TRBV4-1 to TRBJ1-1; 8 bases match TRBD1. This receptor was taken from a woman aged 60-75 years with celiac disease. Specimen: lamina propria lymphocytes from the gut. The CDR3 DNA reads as TGCGCCAGCAGCCCCCTCGGACAGGGGAACACTGAAGCTTTCTTT. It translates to CASSPLGQGNTEAFF.